These 18 T cell receptor beta chains were all obtained from the same sample, sequenced in a study of blood T cell repertoires in COVID-19. Sequenced by immunoSEQ multiplex PCR; TCRdb stores in-frame clones only, minus some. The sample lists approximately 150,000 clones, 80% to 85% occurring once. Sequencing was performed on PBMCs or T cells enriched from blood (not recorded which). Source of these receptors: a woman in her fifties or sixties who had recovered from COVID-19.

The chain joins TRBV24-1 to TRBJ2-6, with unresolved D. This CDR3 has 16 amino acids. Trimming stripped 1 base from V and 0 bases from J, with 6 bases between. The germline V gene encodes CDR1 KGHDR and CDR2 SFDVKD. The DNA for the CDR3 is TGTGCCACCAGTGATTTCACGGGCTCTGGGGCCAACGTCCTGACTTTC. As protein: CATSDFTGSGANVLTF.

J is TRBJ2-1 and V is TRBV6-5, with D possibly matching TRBD2 (6 bases). Germline V lookup: CDR1 MNHEY, CDR2 SVGAGI. There are 15 residues in the CDR3. Trimming shortened V by 5 bases and J by 6 bases, and 17 bases separated the two germline ends. CDR3 loop: CASSRGKLEGNEQFF. CDR3 nucleotides: TGTGCCAGCAGTCGCGGTAAGCTGGAGGGCAATGAGCAGTTCTTC.

The chain links TRBV19 to TRBJ2-2, with a possible D match to TRBD1 (6 bases). Deletions cut 6 bases from V and 6 bases from J, with 8 bases between. The CDR3 spans 12 residues. The germline V gene encodes CDR1 LNHDA and CDR2 SQIVND (reference sequence). This CDR3 reads CASSQGPGELFF. The CDR3 nucleotides are TGTGCCAGTAGCCAGGGGCCCGGGGAGCTGTTTTTT.

The chain employs TRBV18 and TRBJ1-1; D not certain. The CDR3 length is 15 residues. The ends were cut back, 3 bases at V and 0 bases at J, with 11 bases in the middle. The germline gives CDR1 KGHSH, CDR2 LQKENI. CDR3: CASSPLEPMNTEAFF. The CDR3 coding sequence is TGTGCCAGCTCACCCCTTGAGCCTATGAACACTGAAGCTTTCTTT. The entire variable domain, with the rest obtained from reference TRBV18 and TRBJ1-1, is as follows: NAGVMQNPRHLVRRRGQEARLRCSPMKGHSHVYWYRQLPEEGLKFMVYLQKENIIDESGMPKERFSAEFPKEGPSILRIQQVVRGDSAAYFCASSPLEPMNTEAFFGQGTRLTVV.

The V and J genes are TRBV28 and TRBJ2-7; 9 nucleotides match TRBD1. Losses at the gene ends were 6 bases for V and 2 bases for J; bases not matched to a gene: 5. This CDR3 contains 14 residues. From germline, CDR1 is MDHEN and CDR2 SYDVKM. CDR3 in amino acids: CASSPTGGAYEQYF. The CDR3 DNA reads TGTGCCAGCAGCCCCACAGGGGGCGCCTACGAGCAGTACTTC.

This clone appeared once. The V gene is TRBV29-1, the J gene TRBJ2-1; 13 bases are shared with TRBD2. CDR1 is SQVTM and CDR2 is ANQGSEA in the germline V gene. The junction had 8 bases not matched to a gene; V was cut back by 6 bases and J by 9 bases. This CDR3 is built from 14 residues. CDR3 DNA: TGCAGCGTCCTGACTAGCGGGAGGTTTTTTGAGCAGTTCTTC. Protein sequence: CSVLTSGRFFEQFF.

The chain links TRBV5-4 to TRBJ2-7, with 8 nucleotides matching TRBD1. Trimming cost V 0 bases and J 4 bases; bases outside gene matches: 6. In germline, CDR1 is SGHNT, CDR2 YYREEE (reference sequence). The CDR3 has 15 residues. Here the CDR3 reads CASSLGRQGKYEQYF. The DNA of the CDR3 is TGTGCCAGCAGCTTGGGTAGACAGGGGAAATACGAGCAGTACTTC.

The genes are TRBV28 and TRBJ2-5, with 10 positions matching TRBD2. The CDR3 totals 14 residues. CDR1 MDHEN and CDR2 SYDVKM come from the germline V gene. V lost 8 bases, J lost 4 bases, and 7 bases stayed unmatched. This CDR3 reads CASASGRGSETQYF. The CDR3 DNA sequence: TGTGCCAGCGCTAGCGGGAGAGGGTCAGAGACCCAGTACTTC.

The rearrangement uses TRBV12-5 and TRBJ1-1; TRBD1 matches at 7 bases. The CDR3 is 14 amino acids. The germline V gene encodes CDR1 LGHNT and CDR2 FRNRAP. Trimming cost V 8 bases and J 0 bases; bases outside gene matches: 6. The CDR3 coding sequence is TGTGCTAGTCAGGATGGGACAGTGAACACTGAAGCTTTCTTT. It specifies CASQDGTVNTEAFF.

The table lists this clone with a count of one. The chain carries TRBV7-2 and TRBJ1-6; D is uncertain. V was trimmed by 1 base and J by 6 bases, leaving 7 bases between them. This CDR3 spans 14 amino acids. Germline V CDR1 and CDR2: SGHTA, FQGNSA. The CDR3 spells CASSLDPFNSPLHF. The CDR3 region has the DNA TGTGCCAGCAGCTTAGATCCGTTTAATTCACCCCTCCACTTT.

This chain links TRBV7-8 with TRBJ2-7; 7 positions agree with TRBD1. This CDR3 has 13 residues. V lost 4 bases and J lost 6; bases outside the gene matches: 6. CDR1 is SGHVS, CDR2 FQNEAQ, per germline. The CDR3 DNA is TGTGCCAGCAGCTACACGACAGGGAGCGAGCAGTACTTC. Its protein is CASSYTTGSEQYF.

The rearrangement uses TRBV7-9 and TRBJ1-4; D is unresolved. The CDR3 is made up of 13 amino acids. V was shortened by 5 bases and J by 16 bases, with 20 bases between the two germline ends. In germline, CDR1 is SEHNR, CDR2 FQNEAQ (reference sequence). Written as DNA, the CDR3 is TGTGCCAGCAGCAGAGAGGTCACGGCAGATCCGTTTTTT. As protein: CASSREVTADPFF.

In its sample, this clone was seen a few times. The J gene is TRBJ2-1, the V gene TRBV9; TRBD2 might be the D (6 bases). The V and J ends lost 0 bases and 3 bases respectively, with 13 bases between them. Germline lookup yields CDR1 SGDLS and CDR2 YYNGEE. The CDR3 covers 16 residues. CDR3 region: CASSVALGGIYNEQFF. CDR3 nucleotides: TGTGCCAGCAGCGTAGCCCTCGGCGGGATCTACAATGAGCAGTTCTTC.

The table lists this clone with a count of one. The chain has TRBV5-4 and TRBJ1-4; 9 nucleotides match TRBD1. V trimming: 0 bases; J trimming: 5 bases; junction bases outside the gene matches: 2. Germline assignment: CDR1 SGHNT and CDR2 YYREEE (reference sequence). CDR3 length: 15 amino acids. CDR3 sequence: CASSLAGTGNEKLFF. In nucleotides, the CDR3 is TGTGCCAGCAGCTTGGCCGGGACAGGGAATGAAAAACTGTTTTTT.

The chain is built from TRBV2 and TRBJ2-7; 10 positions match TRBD2. V dropped 8 bases and J dropped 5; count of bases not matched to a gene: 12. This CDR3 spans 15 amino acids. CDR1 SNHLY and CDR2 FYNNEI come from the germline V gene. CDR3: CASSAMASGSDEQYF. The CDR3 DNA follows: TGTGCCAGCTCGGCAATGGCTAGCGGGAGCGACGAGCAGTACTTC.

The CDR3 nucleotides are TGTGCCATCAGCGAAGTGGGACTAGCGGGGTACAATGAGCAGTTCTTC. Translation: CAISEVGLAGYNEQFF. This chain uses TRBV10-3 with TRBJ2-1, with 13 bases identical to TRBD2. The CDR3 consists of 16 residues. Germline lookup yields CDR1 ENHRY and CDR2 SYGVKD. J gave up 4 bases and V 6 bases, and 6 bases lay outside the gene matches.

This chain links TRBV7-8 with TRBJ2-1; 13 nucleotides line up with TRBD2. The germline CDR1 and CDR2 sequences are SGHVS and FQNEAQ. This CDR3 contains 16 residues. The V gene end was trimmed by 5 bases and the J gene end by 6 bases; junction bases not matched to a gene: 7. CDR3 in amino acids: CASSPRTSGSLNEQFF. The DNA of the CDR3 is TGTGCCAGCAGCCCCCGGACTAGCGGGAGTCTCAATGAGCAGTTCTTC.

The chain is built from TRBV24-1 and TRBJ1-1; perhaps TRBD1 as D (6 bases). Germline V gene sequence: CDR1 KGHDR, CDR2 SFDVKD. The CDR3 sequence is 12 residues long. Trimming stripped 5 bases from V and 3 bases from J, with 6 bases between. The CDR3, as DNA: TGTGCCACCAGTGCAGGGGACACTGAAGCTTTCTTT. Its translation: CATSAGDTEAFF.